These T cell receptor beta chains were read from a single sample in a study of T-cell reconstitution after alpha-beta-depleted transplantation in children. One entry per CDR3 protein, called by TCRdb with MiXCR from the PCR reads. The sample contains about 610,000 distinct CDR3 sequences, about 10% of which appear only once. The source was PBMCs from the stem cell graft donor, collected from the stem cell graft. These TCRs come from a human donor who donated a stem cell graft to a child with acute myeloid leukemia. Each CDR3 is given with its conserved first and last residue. D genes are given only for firm matches. Size tells how often a clone was seen (once, few, many) or the class of an expanded clone, and some rows leave it out.

v_call,d_call,clone_size,j_call,cdr3_nt,cdr3_aa
TRBV18,TRBD2,many,TRBJ2-3,TGTGCCAGCTCTTCTCGGCCTAGCGGGAGAACAGATACGCAGTATTTT,CASSSRPSGRTDTQYF
TRBV12-3/TRBV12-4,TRBD1,few,TRBJ2-2,TGTGCCAGCAGTCTCACAGGGGTGAACACCGGGGAGCTGTTTTTT,CASSLTGVNTGELFF
TRBV12-3/TRBV12-4,TRBD1,-,TRBJ2-1,TGTGCCAGCAGTCCATTTTGGGGGGACAGGGTAGGCAATGAGCAGTTCTTC,CASSPFWGDRVGNEQFF
TRBV28,-,-,TRBJ2-1,TGTGCCAGCAGTCCCCCCCGATCCCCCGGACAGATAAATGAGCAGTTCTTC,CASSPPRSPGQINEQFF
TRBV5-1,-,many,TRBJ2-7,TGCGCCAGCAGCTCGGGCCGAATTATCTACGAGCAGTACTTC,CASSSGRIIYEQYF
TRBV7-2,-,many,TRBJ2-7,TGTGCCAGCAGTCCAACAGGGCCCTACGAGCAGTACTTC,CASSPTGPYEQYF
TRBV20-1,-,many,TRBJ1-1,TGCAGTGCTCCTTTAAAGATAAACACTGAAGCTTTCTTT,CSAPLKINTEAFF
TRBV5-5,TRBD2,-,TRBJ2-7,TGTGCCAGGGGCCCGGGGGGGAGCTCCTACGAGCAGTACTTC,CARGPGGSSYEQYF
TRBV7-2,-,many,TRBJ1-2,TGTGCCAGCAGCCCCTTTATGGCTGGCTACACCTTC,CASSPFMAGYTF
TRBV6-1,TRBD1,-,TRBJ1-2,TGTGCCAGCAGAGGGGACAGGGGGCGAGGAGGCTACACCTTC,CASRGDRGRGGYTF
TRBV29-1,-,many,TRBJ2-5,TGCAGCGTTGAGTTGGGGGGTGAGGAGACCCAGTACTTC,CSVELGGEETQYF
TRBV4-3,-,few,TRBJ1-1,TGCGCCAGCAGCCAAGGGGCGGGTTTATCGTTGGGGGCTTTCTTT,CASSQGAGLSLGAFF
TRBV15,TRBD1,few,TRBJ1-1,TGTGCCACCAGCAGGCAGGGGGGGAGAGGGAACACTGAAGCTTTCTTT,CATSRQGGRGNTEAFF
TRBV12-3/TRBV12-4,-,many,TRBJ1-3,TGTGCCAGCAGTCCTACAGGTCTTGCCGGAAACACCATATATTTT,CASSPTGLAGNTIYF
TRBV6-5,TRBD2,-,TRBJ2-3,TGTGCCAGCAGTTATCAGTCTAGCGGGAGAGCGGATACGCAGTATTTT,CASSYQSSGRADTQYF
TRBV20-1,-,many,TRBJ2-5,TGCAGTGCTATCGGGGGCGTGGGACGCAGCCTCCAGGAGACCCAGTACTTC,CSAIGGVGRSLQETQYF
TRBV11-2,-,few,TRBJ1-5,TGTGCCAGCAGCTTCAGGACGGGGCAGCCCCAGCATTTT,CASSFRTGQPQHF
TRBV28,-,few,TRBJ2-1,TGTGCCAGCATAACGGGGGATTACAATGAGCAGTTCTTC,CASITGDYNEQFF
TRBV7-8,-,few,TRBJ1-1,TGTGCCAGCAGCTTAGTGGAGGGTCGGACCACTGAAGCTTTCTTT,CASSLVEGRTTEAFF
TRBV5-1,TRBD2,-,TRBJ2-1,TGCGCCAGCAGGTCGGCTAGCGGGACGCGACAATCTACCTACAATGAGCAGTTCTTC,CASRSASGTRQSTYNEQFF
TRBV6-2/TRBV6-3,TRBD2,few,TRBJ2-1,TGTGCCAGCAGCCTCCGGGGGGGGAGGGCGGAGAATGAGCAGCTCTTC,CASSLRGGRAENEQLF
TRBV20-1,TRBD1,few,TRBJ1-3,TGCAGTGCTAGACCGGGACAGGGGACTGGAAACACCATATATTTT,CSARPGQGTGNTIYF
TRBV7-2,-,-,TRBJ2-4,TGTGCCAGCAGCCTAGGGTCTCTTCTAGCCAAAAACATTCAGTACTTC,CASSLGSLLAKNIQYF
TRBV27,-,many,TRBJ2-6,TGTGCCATCGGCCTTAGTGGGGCCAACGTCCTGACTTTC,CAIGLSGANVLTF
TRBV29-1,-,-,TRBJ2-7,TGCAGCGCCAGACCCGGGACTCCTCTGGGGGAGCAGTACTTC,CSARPGTPLGEQYF
TRBV20-1,-,many,TRBJ2-3,TGCAGTGCTGTGGCCCGGGCCCAAAGCACAGATACGCAGTATTTT,CSAVARAQSTDTQYF
TRBV28,-,many,TRBJ1-5,TGTGCCAGCAGTTCAATGAGGGGGAATAGCAATCAGCCCCAGCATTTT,CASSSMRGNSNQPQHF
TRBV28,-,-,TRBJ1-5,TGTGCCAGCAGTCCCTGGGGGAGCAATCAGCCCCAGCATTTT,CASSPWGSNQPQHF
TRBV30,TRBD2,-,TRBJ2-7,TGTGCCTGGAGTGTCGCGGGAGGGCCTTACGAGCAGTACTTC,CAWSVAGGPYEQYF
TRBV7-6,TRBD2,many,TRBJ2-3,TGTGCCAGCACCGGGGGCACGGGGAGCGGGAGAACAGATACGCAGTATTTT,CASTGGTGSGRTDTQYF
TRBV12-3/TRBV12-4,-,-,TRBJ2-5,TGTGCCAGCAGTCCCGGGACCCTTACTAGAATCGGGACCCAGTACTTC,CASSPGTLTRIGTQYF
TRBV10-3,TRBD2,many,TRBJ2-1,TGTGCCATCAGGCTTGGGACTACTATTGATGAGCAGTTCTTC,CAIRLGTTIDEQFF
TRBV5-1,-,few,TRBJ2-3,TGCGCCAGCAGTTTTGGATGGGAACCTCGTAGCACAGATACGCAGTATTTT,CASSFGWEPRSTDTQYF
TRBV27,-,-,TRBJ2-3,TGTGCCAGCAGTCCCGGACCCAGCGGAGATACGCAGTATTTT,CASSPGPSGDTQYF
TRBV7-3,-,many,TRBJ1-5,TGTGCCAGCAGCTTAACGTTCGCCGCTTTTGGATTGCAGCCCCAGCATTTT,CASSLTFAAFGLQPQHF
TRBV6-2/TRBV6-3,-,-,TRBJ2-7,TGTGCCAGCAGTTACGTGGGGAACTCCTACGAGCAGTACTTC,CASSYVGNSYEQYF
TRBV29-1,-,many,TRBJ2-1,TGCAGCGTTGTCGGAGGTACCATTCTATACAATGAGCAGTTCTTC,CSVVGGTILYNEQFF
TRBV5-1,TRBD1,many,TRBJ2-5,TGCGCCAGCAGCCCCAGACAGGGCGAAGAGACCCAGTACTTC,CASSPRQGEETQYF
TRBV28,-,many,TRBJ2-1,TGTGCCAGCAGCAAAGGACTGGGCGGGACGTACAATGAGCAGTTCTTC,CASSKGLGGTYNEQFF
TRBV12-3/TRBV12-4,-,few,TRBJ2-5,TGTGCCAGCAGCCTAGGGGCGGTGGAGACCCAGTACTTC,CASSLGAVETQYF
TRBV30,TRBD2,few,TRBJ2-7,TGTGCCTGGAGTAGCGGGAGAAGCGACGAGCAGTACTTC,CAWSSGRSDEQYF
TRBV5-1,-,-,TRBJ2-1,TGCGCCAGCAGCTTACCCGACTGGGCGGGGTCCTCCTACAATGAGCAGTTCTTC,CASSLPDWAGSSYNEQFF
TRBV20-1,-,-,TRBJ2-1,TGCAGTGCTAGACTCCTAGAATTCTCCTACAATGAGCAGTTCTTC,CSARLLEFSYNEQFF
TRBV5-1,-,few,TRBJ2-4,TGCGCCAGCAGCTTGAAGTCCGGCGGGAACATTCAGTACTTC,CASSLKSGGNIQYF
TRBV29-1,TRBD1,-,TRBJ1-2,TGCAGCGTTGATAGGACAGGGGGCAACTATGGCTACACCTTC,CSVDRTGGNYGYTF
TRBV28,TRBD2,few,TRBJ2-7,TGTGCCAGCAGTTCCTCTAGCGGGTCCTCTTACAGGGAGCAGTACTTC,CASSSSSGSSYREQYF
TRBV29-1,TRBD2,many,TRBJ2-7,TGCAGCGTTGACGGTGCGGGAGGGCCCTACGAGCAGTACTTC,CSVDGAGGPYEQYF
TRBV20-1,TRBD2,few,TRBJ2-1,TGCAGTGCTCTTACCAGCGGGAGTTCCTACAATGAGCAGTTCTTC,CSALTSGSSYNEQFF
TRBV10-3,TRBD2,-,TRBJ2-1,TGTGCCATCAGTGAGATAGTAGGAAGGCAGGGAGGGACCAATGAGCAGTTCTTC,CAISEIVGRQGGTNEQFF
TRBV12-3/TRBV12-4,-,-,TRBJ1-5,TGTGCCAGCAGTTTTACATTTATGGATAGCAATCAGCCCCAGCATTTT,CASSFTFMDSNQPQHF
TRBV5-6,-,many,TRBJ2-7,TGTGCCAGCAGCTTTAGGACTTTTGGCTACGAGCAGTACTTC,CASSFRTFGYEQYF
TRBV20-1,-,-,TRBJ2-7,TGCAGTGCTCGCGATTACGTCGAAAGCTCCTACGAGCAGCACTTC,CSARDYVESSYEQHF
TRBV5-6,-,few,TRBJ2-1,TGTGCCAGCAGCTTGGTGACTAGTTCCTACAATGAGCAGTTCTTC,CASSLVTSSYNEQFF
TRBV29-1,-,-,TRBJ2-5,TGCAGCGTTTCGCCGGGAGCGTGGGAGACCCAGTACTTC,CSVSPGAWETQYF
TRBV30,TRBD2,-,TRBJ2-1,TGTGCCTGGAGTGCGACTAGCGGGGGAGGCAGAAAGTTCTTC,CAWSATSGGGRKFF